The 18 T cell receptor beta chains in this list originate from one sample, sequenced in a study of blood T cell repertoires in COVID-19. Measured with immunoSEQ multiplex PCR; TCRdb has only the in-frame clones, and not every one. The sample records 150,000 to 160,000 clones, 80% being singletons. Source material: peripheral blood. The receptors come from a man aged 60 to 75 with acute or convalescent COVID-19.

The chain recombines TRBV24-1 with TRBJ1-5; no clear D gene. V was shortened by 5 bases and J by 1 base, with 8 bases between the two germline ends. Germline V gives CDR1 KGHDR, CDR2 SFDVKD. This CDR3 has 14 amino acids. The CDR3 spells CATSGAGSNQPQHF. The CDR3 region has the DNA TGTGCCACCAGTGGGGCGGGGAGCAATCAGCCCCAGCATTTT.

The chain carries TRBV27 and TRBJ1-1; the D gene is possibly TRBD1 (5 bases). Germline-derived CDR1 and CDR2 are MNHEY and SMNVEV (reference sequence). The CDR3 is made up of 15 amino acids. V dropped 4 bases and J dropped 4 bases, with 16 bases sitting between them. This chain's CDR3 is CASSSLGLQGTEAFF. The CDR3 coding sequence is TGTGCCAGCAGTTCGCTAGGTCTTCAGGGCACTGAAGCTTTCTTT.

This clone has just a few counts. The J gene is TRBJ2-1, the V gene TRBV5-1; D is unclear. This CDR3 contains 14 residues. Germline CDR1 and CDR2: SGHRS and YFSETQ. Trimming took 1 base from V and 7 from J, leaving 12 bases between them. The CDR3 loop is CASSLIPEKNEQFF. Here the CDR3 DNA reads TGCGCCAGCAGCTTGATCCCCGAGAAAAATGAGCAGTTCTTC. The full variable domain, its missing parts supplied by reference TRBV5-1 and TRBJ2-1, is KAGVTQTPRYLIKTRGQQVTLSCSPISGHRSVSWYQQTPGQGLQFLFEYFSETQRNKGNFPGRFSGRQFSNSRSEMNVSTLELGDSALYLCASSLIPEKNEQFFGPGTRLTVL.

This clone appeared a single time. The chain links TRBV5-6 to TRBJ1-4; possible D gene TRBD1, 6 bases. Trimming pared 2 bases from V and 5 bases from J, leaving 10 bases between. Germline V gives CDR1 SGHDT, CDR2 YYEEEE. This CDR3 is built from 14 residues. CDR3 bases: TGTGCCAGCAGCTTACAGGGAGTCAATGAAAAACTGTTTTTT. It codes for CASSLQGVNEKLFF.

V and J are TRBV19 and TRBJ2-1; no reliable D call. V was shortened by 5 bases and J by 10 bases, with 15 bases between the two germline ends. Looked up from germline, CDR1 is LNHDA and CDR2 is SQIVND (reference sequence). The CDR3 is 13 residues long. The CDR3 loop is CASSSPGKGEQFF. The CDR3 bases are TGTGCCAGTAGTTCCCCAGGCAAAGGAGAGCAGTTCTTC.

The chain has TRBV9 and TRBJ1-3; D ambiguous. V lost 1 base to trimming and J lost 0 bases, with 14 bases between them. The CDR3 runs 17 residues. Germline CDR1 is SGDLS and CDR2 is YYNGEE. The CDR3 nucleotides read TGTGCCAGCAGCGTACGCCCAGGACGGGGCTCTGGAAACACCATATATTTT. Its translation is CASSVRPGRGSGNTIYF.

This chain links TRBV9 with TRBJ2-7; TRBD1 is a possible D gene (6 bases). Germline assignment: CDR1 SGDLS and CDR2 YYNGEE. V was shortened by 0 bases and J by 2 bases, with 12 bases between the two germline ends. The length of the CDR3 is 15 residues. CDR3 nucleotides: TGTGCCAGCAGCGTAGGGGTGGGGGCAGCCTACGAGCAGTACTTC. Translating gives CASSVGVGAAYEQYF.

This clone was counted a few times. The CDR3, as DNA: TGTGCCAGTAGTCCAGCTAGCGGGGGGTCAGATACGCAGTATTTT. Translated: CASSPASGGSDTQYF. The genes are TRBV19 and TRBJ2-3, with 11 bases matching TRBD2. This CDR3 contains 15 residues. V was clipped by 5 bases and J by 4 bases; unmatched bases: 5. From germline, CDR1 is LNHDA and CDR2 SQIVND (reference sequence).

The chain joins TRBV6-6 to TRBJ2-7; the match to TRBD2 covers 10 bases. J gave up 6 bases and V 5 bases, and 16 bases lay outside the gene matches. The CDR3 extends over 17 amino acids. Germline CDR1 MNHNY, CDR2 SVGAGI (reference sequence). The CDR3, as DNA: TGTGCCAGCAGTCGTGGGGCTAGCGGGGGAGGGGCCTCCGAGCAGTACTTC. This translates into CASSRGASGGGASEQYF.

Worth noting for this clone: The same CDR3 also results from other DNA sequences found in this sample. J is TRBJ2-7 and V is TRBV28, with TRBD1 identical over 7 bases. This CDR3 is 14 amino acids long. Germline values: CDR1 MDHEN, CDR2 SYDVKM. Trimming removed 6 bases from V and 0 bases from J; junction bases left unmatched: 5. CDR3 sequence: CASRSGTASYEQYF. CDR3 sequence (DNA): TGTGCCAGCAGGTCCGGGACAGCCTCCTACGAGCAGTACTTC.

The genes are TRBV18 and TRBJ2-7; D unresolved. From germline, CDR1 is KGHSH and CDR2 LQKENI. Trimming shortened V by 4 bases and J by 4 bases, and 11 bases separated the two germline ends. The CDR3 runs 13 residues. Written as DNA, the CDR3 is TGTGCCAGCTCACTCGAAACTCGGTACGAGCAGTACTTC. It translates to CASSLETRYEQYF. The whole variable domain, remainder taken from reference TRBV18 and TRBJ2-7, is NAGVMQNPRHLVRRRGQEARLRCSPMKGHSHVYWYRQLPEEGLKFMVYLQKENIIDESGMPKERFSAEFPKEGPSILRIQQVVRGDSAAYFCASSLETRYEQYFGPGTRLTVT.

The J gene is TRBJ2-7, the V gene TRBV4-3, with D possibly TRBD2 on 5 matching bases. The CDR3 totals 14 residues. The ends were cut back, 0 bases at V and 3 bases at J, with 9 bases in the middle. Germline V gives CDR1 LGHNA, CDR2 YSLEER. CDR3 region: CASSQDLRDYEQYF. CDR3 nucleotides: TGCGCCAGCAGCCAAGATCTCCGGGACTACGAGCAGTACTTC.

The CDR3 nucleotides are TGTGCCAGCAGTTTAATCGGGACTAAATACAATGAGCAGTTCTTC. Protein product: CASSLIGTKYNEQFF. V is TRBV6-2 or TRBV6-3 and J is TRBJ2-1; 7 nucleotides agree with TRBD2. V was clipped by 4 bases and J by 4 bases; unmatched bases: 7. CDR1 is MNHEY, CDR2 SVGEGT, per germline. The CDR3 sequence is 15 residues long.

The chain uses TRBV5-4 and TRBJ2-7, with TRBD1 matching over 11 bases. Germline loops: CDR1 SGHNT, CDR2 YYREEE (reference sequence). J lost 4 bases, V lost 7 bases, and 4 bases had no gene match. This CDR3 is 13 amino acids long. The CDR3 DNA follows: TGTGCCAGCCGCCGGGACAGGGGGTACGAGCAGTACTTC. This codes for CASRRDRGYEQYF.

This clone has only one observation. Germline and junction disagree at one end, which may indicate a read error. The chain combines TRBV6-4 with TRBJ1-2; 8 positions agree with TRBD1. This CDR3 contains 14 residues. The germline gives CDR1 MRHNA, CDR2 SNTAGT. The CDR3, as DNA: TGTGCCAGCAGGGACTCACAGGGGGTCCTTGGCTACACCTTC. Its protein is CASRDSQGVLGYTF.

Only a few counts were recorded for this clone. CDR3 DNA: TGCAGTGCAGAACGGGACTTTGAAGCTTTCTTT. It is translated as CSAERDFEAFF. The gene calls are TRBV20-1 and TRBJ1-1, with a tentative D call TRBD1 (5 bases). The length of the CDR3 is 11 residues. V lost 6 bases and J lost 7, with 12 bases in between. Germline V gene sequence: CDR1 DFQATT, CDR2 SNEGSKA (reference sequence).

The rearrangement joins TRBV4-1 to TRBJ2-1; no clear D gene. The CDR3 has 17 amino acids. Germline CDR1 reads MGHRA; CDR2 reads YSYEKL. Trimming removed 3 bases at V and 0 bases at J, with 15 bases between. In nucleotides, the CDR3 is TGCGCCAGCAGCCACAACCATCAACCGAGCTCCTACAATGAGCAGTTCTTC. Translation: CASSHNHQPSSYNEQFF.

The chain recombines TRBV4-1 with TRBJ2-2; D may be TRBD1 (5 bases). CDR1 is MGHRA and CDR2 is YSYEKL in the germline V gene. There are 16 residues in the CDR3. Trimming removed 4 bases from V and 4 bases from J, with 16 bases in between. Here the CDR3 reads CASSRLIGHFTGELFF. CDR3 in DNA: TGCGCCAGCAGCCGACTTATAGGACATTTCACCGGGGAGCTGTTTTTT.